This entry is about one T cell receptor beta chain. Its antigen is undetermined. Clones were sequenced by immunoSEQ multiplex PCR, and TCRdb holds only the in-frame ones, with some missing. The table has about 360,000 clones, 86% seen once. The CDR3 length is 15 residues. With 5 bases removed from V and 3 bases from J, the gap between germline ends came to 17 bases. Per the germline V gene, CDR1 is KGHSH and CDR2 is LQKENI. From the roughly 120-subject validation cohort, which was separate from the roughly 710-subject first cohort, the donors were drawn. This sample is part of a study of cytomegalovirus exposure and HLA in healthy donors. Whole-study findings and limits: Most TCR sequences showed up rarely, but some public TCRs showed up in many donors.

This clonotype was sampled from a woman aged 18-29 years in good health and CMV-seronegative. Sequenced input: PBMCs. The chain links TRBV18 to TRBJ2-7; D is perhaps TRBD2 (6 bases). The CDR3 nucleotides read TGTGCCAGCTCATTCGCGGGGTTGGGTATCTACGAGCAGTACTTC. It yields the protein CASSFAGLGIYEQYF.